A single sample gave rise to the 21 T cell receptor beta chains below, sequenced in a study of T cells after yellow fever vaccination. TCRdb fed the 5' RACE reads into MiXCR, producing one record per CDR3 protein. The data show about 74,000 distinct CDR3 sequences, with roughly 6.9% seen just once and 35% held by the top ten. Sample: CD8+ T cells sorted from PBMCs, taken 5 to 6 days after the first yellow fever vaccination. The receptor set was obtained from a man aged 18 to 35 who received the YFV17D yellow fever vaccine.

The chain employs TRBV12-3 or TRBV12-4 and TRBJ2-7; possible D gene TRBD2, 6 bases. The CDR3 length is 13 residues. V was clipped by 4 bases and J by 6 bases, with 13 bases between them. For the CDR3, the DNA is TGTGCCAGCAGTTCTAGACTAGTCGGCGAGCAGTACGTC. Translated, it gives CASSSRLVGEQYV.

This clonotype showed up many times. The chain recombines TRBV27 with TRBJ1-6; D gene unclear. The CDR3 contains 14 residues. Germline loops: CDR1 MNHEY, CDR2 SMNVEV (reference sequence). Trimming stripped 0 bases from V and 9 bases from J, with 9 bases between. CDR3 sequence: CASSLSGPGSPLHF. Written as DNA, the CDR3 is TGTGCCAGCAGTTTATCGGGCCCAGGTTCACCCCTCCACTTT.

The sample holds many counts of this clonotype. The gene calls are TRBV4-1 and TRBJ2-3, with 7 bases that match TRBD2. The length of the CDR3 is 14 residues. With 1 base clipped from V and 5 bases from J, the junction kept 3 bases outside the gene matches. CDR1 and CDR2 (germline): MGHRA, YSYEKL. DNA of the CDR3: TGCGCCAGCAGCCAAGCGGGGGGATTAGATACGCAGTATTTT. Its protein product is CASSQAGGLDTQYF.

This clonotype came up many times. The genes are TRBV4-1 and TRBJ1-2; 7 bases are a match to TRBD1. Germline CDR1 MGHRA, CDR2 YSYEKL. V lost 1 base and J lost 7; bases outside the gene matches: 12. The CDR3 covers 16 residues. CDR3 in DNA: TGCGCCAGCAGCCAAGTGGGACAGCTCGGTAGGGGTGGCTACACCTTC. It specifies CASSQVGQLGRGGYTF.

V and J are TRBV5-5 and TRBJ2-7; a weak D match, TRBD1 (5 bases). This CDR3 has 13 amino acids. V was trimmed by 9 bases and J by 6 bases, leaving 19 bases between them. Germline CDR1 SGHKS, CDR2 YYEKEE (reference sequence). CDR3: CAIGPGLGVEQYF. The CDR3 region has the DNA TGTGCCATCGGCCCCGGGCTAGGGGTCGAGCAGTACTTC.

This clonotype was found a few times. The chain joins TRBV6-1 to TRBJ2-7; D is unresolved. The V and J ends lost 4 bases and 7 bases respectively, with 5 bases between them. Germline V gene data show CDR1 as MNHNS and CDR2 as SASEGT. The CDR3 consists of 10 residues. The CDR3 DNA sequence: TGTGCCAGCAGTGGGCTGGAGCAGTACTTC. Its protein product is CASSGLEQYF.

This chain connects TRBV6-1 to TRBJ1-6; D ambiguous. The V and J ends lost 2 bases and 6 bases respectively, with 8 bases between them. The CDR3 totals 14 residues. Germline values: CDR1 MNHNS, CDR2 SASEGT. The CDR3 reads CASSEPRLNSPLHF. The CDR3 DNA reads TGTGCCAGCAGTGAACCCAGGCTTAATTCACCCCTCCACTTT.

The table lists this clonotype with a few counts. The chain recombines TRBV12-3 or TRBV12-4 with TRBJ2-1; 7 bases agree with TRBD2. The CDR3 runs to 15 residues. V lost 2 bases and J lost 13; bases outside the gene matches: 14. The CDR3 DNA sequence: TGTGCCAGCAGTTTATCGGGGGGAAAAAATCAAGTACAGTTCTTC. This codes for CASSLSGGKNQVQFF.

A note on this clonotype: At one of its ends the junction is not consistent with the germline gene, which may arise from a read error. V gene TRBV10-3 combines with J gene TRBJ1-2; no clear D. The CDR3 loop spans 18 amino acids. Germline V gives CDR1 ENHRY, CDR2 SYGVKD. The CDR3 DNA reads TGTACCATCAGTTTACTTTGGGTCCCAGGCTCCCGAGAGGATGGCTACACCTTC. As protein: CTISLLWVPGSREDGYTF.

On this clonotype itself: A much bigger clone sits one base away, suggesting this may be a read error. The V gene is TRBV9, the J gene TRBJ2-2; no firm D call. CDR1 and CDR2 (germline): SGDLS, YYNGEE. The CDR3 is 12 amino acids. Deletions cut 8 bases from V and 0 bases from J, with 5 bases between. CDR3 region: CARSPNTGELFF. CDR3 bases: TGTGCCAGAAGTCCGAACACCGGGGAGCTGTTTTTT. Using reference TRBV9 and TRBJ2-2 for the parts outside the CDR3, the full variable domain is DSGVTQTPKHLITATGQRVTLRCSPRSGDLSVYWYQQSLDQGLQFLIQYYNGEERAKGNILERFSAQQFPDLHSELNLSSLELGDSALYFCARSPNTGELFFGEGSRLTVL.

This clonotype was picked up many times. The V gene is TRBV7-8, the J gene TRBJ2-7; 8 nucleotides line up with TRBD2. Trimming removed 5 bases from V and 7 bases from J; junction bases left unmatched: 4. From germline, CDR1 is SGHVS and CDR2 FQNEAQ. The CDR3 sequence is 12 residues long. The CDR3 DNA is TGTGCCAGCAGCCCTCCGGGGGGGGAGCAGTACTTC. This translates into CASSPPGGEQYF.

The V gene is TRBV7-9, the J gene TRBJ2-7; 8 bases agree with TRBD2. V gave up 8 bases and J gave up 2 bases; unmatched junction bases: 8. CDR1 and CDR2 (germline): SEHNR, FQNEAQ (reference sequence). The CDR3 is 14 amino acids. The DNA of the CDR3 is TGTGCCAGCGGGAGGAGCGGGGGACCCTACGAGCAGTACTTC. Residues: CASGRSGGPYEQYF. The variable domain in full, with the rest retrieved from reference TRBV7-9 and TRBJ2-7, is DTGVSQNPRHKITKRGQNVTFRCDPISEHNRLYWYRQTLGQGPEFLTYFQNEAQLEKSRLLSDRFSAERPKGSFSTLEIQRTEQGDSAMYLCASGRSGGPYEQYFGPGTRLTVT.

This clonotype was counted ten times or more. The rearrangement joins TRBV19 to TRBJ2-7; D could derive from TRBD1 or TRBD2 (6 bases each). There are 14 residues in the CDR3. Germline V gene sequence: CDR1 LNHDA, CDR2 SQIVND (reference sequence). V shed 10 bases and J shed 1 base, with 17 bases lying between them. Here the CDR3 DNA reads TGTGCCACCGCTACGGGGGCCCTTTCCTACGAGCAGTACTTC. This codes for CATATGALSYEQYF.

V usage is TRBV29-1 and J usage is TRBJ2-3, with 9 bases fitting TRBD2. V was pared by 1 base and J by 6 bases, with 14 bases of the junction left unmatched. This CDR3 region has 17 residues. CDR1 is SQVTM and CDR2 is ANQGSEA in the germline V gene. Here the CDR3 DNA reads TGCAGCGTTGAAGCGAGAGTCGGCGGGGGGGAGGGGGATACGCAGTATTTT. This sequence encodes CSVEARVGGGEGDTQYF.

The sample holds a few counts of this clonotype. The gene calls are TRBV16 and TRBJ2-5; D call uncertain. This CDR3 has 14 residues. CDR1 is KGHSY, CDR2 FQNENV, per germline. Trimming pared 0 bases from V and 5 bases from J, leaving 10 bases between. As DNA, the CDR3 is TGTGCCAGCAGCCAATCGGTTAGGTGGGAGACCCAGTACTTC. Encoded protein: CASSQSVRWETQYF.

The table lists this clonotype with a few counts. V is TRBV7-2 and J is TRBJ2-1; no clear D gene. The CDR3 contains 15 residues. V was clipped by 2 bases and J by 4 bases, with 12 bases between them. The V gene's germline CDR1 is SGHTA and CDR2 FQGNSA. CDR3 protein: CASSLSFSLYNEQFF. The CDR3 DNA reads TGTGCCAGCAGCTTAAGCTTTTCACTTTACAATGAGCAGTTCTTC.

This clonotype occurred many times. This chain joins TRBV7-9 and TRBJ2-1; TRBD2 matches at 8 bases. Per the germline V gene, CDR1 is SEHNR and CDR2 is FQNEAQ (reference sequence). The V and J ends lost 7 bases and 7 bases, in that order; junction bases with no gene match: 9. There are 14 residues in the CDR3. CDR3 nucleotides: TGTGCCAGCATCCCAAGCGGGGGTACAAATGAGCAGTTCTTC. It encodes CASIPSGGTNEQFF.

V usage is TRBV20-1 and J usage is TRBJ2-5; D not resolved. This CDR3 has 12 residues. V dropped 5 bases and J dropped 0 bases, with 7 bases sitting between them. Germline V lookup: CDR1 DFQATT, CDR2 SNEGSKA (reference sequence). The DNA of the CDR3 is TGCAGTGCTCCGGGCTACCAAGAGACCCAGTACTTC. Its protein is CSAPGYQETQYF.

This clonotype was recorded many times. The chain combines TRBV4-1 with TRBJ2-5; 8 bases match TRBD2. Germline-derived CDR1 and CDR2 are MGHRA and YSYEKL. The J segment lost 5 bases and the V segment lost 2 bases, leaving 7 bases of the junction unmatched. The length of the CDR3 is 15 residues. The CDR3 loop reads CASSQIGGAGETQYF. The DNA for the CDR3 is TGCGCCAGCAGCCAAATCGGGGGGGCCGGGGAGACCCAGTACTTC.

This clonotype turned up a few times. V usage is TRBV12-3 or TRBV12-4 and J usage is TRBJ2-3; weak D call: TRBD1 (6 bases). This CDR3 spans 11 amino acids. V was pared by 7 bases and J by 8 bases, with 10 bases between. Here the CDR3 DNA reads TGTGCCAGCACTCAAGGGGGTACGCAGTATTTT. Translation: CASTQGGTQYF.

This clonotype was counted a few times. Written as DNA, the CDR3 is TGTGCCAGCAGCTTAGCGCGGCGGGGGGGGAGCTCCTACAATGAGCAGTTCTTC. Protein: CASSLARRGGSSYNEQFF. V gene TRBV7-2 combines with J gene TRBJ2-1; 9 bases line up with TRBD2. V lost 0 bases, J lost 0 bases, and 6 bases stayed unmatched. The V gene's germline CDR1 is SGHTA and CDR2 FQGNSA. The CDR3 spans 18 residues. Using reference TRBV7-2 and TRBJ2-1 for the parts outside the CDR3, the full variable domain is GAGVSQSPSNKVTEKGKDVELRCDPISGHTALYWYRQSLGQGLEFLIYFQGNSAPDKSGLPSDRFSAERTGGSVSTLTIQRTQQEDSAVYLCASSLARRGGSSYNEQFFGPGTRLTVL.